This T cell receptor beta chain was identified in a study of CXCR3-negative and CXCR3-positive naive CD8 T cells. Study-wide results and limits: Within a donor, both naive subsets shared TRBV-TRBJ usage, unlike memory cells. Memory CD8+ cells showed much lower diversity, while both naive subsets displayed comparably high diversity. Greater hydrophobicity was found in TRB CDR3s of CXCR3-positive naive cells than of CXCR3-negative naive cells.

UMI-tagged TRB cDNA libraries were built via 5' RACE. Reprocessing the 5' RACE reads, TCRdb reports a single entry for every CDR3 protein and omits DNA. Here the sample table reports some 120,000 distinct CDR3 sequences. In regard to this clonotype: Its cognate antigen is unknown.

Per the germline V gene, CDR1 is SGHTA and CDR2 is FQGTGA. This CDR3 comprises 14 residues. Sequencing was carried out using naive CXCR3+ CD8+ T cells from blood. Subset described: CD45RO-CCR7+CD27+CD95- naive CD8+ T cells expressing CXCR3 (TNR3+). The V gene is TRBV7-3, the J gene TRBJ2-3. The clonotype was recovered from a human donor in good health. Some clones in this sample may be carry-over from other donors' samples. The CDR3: CASSLGLVPDTQYF.